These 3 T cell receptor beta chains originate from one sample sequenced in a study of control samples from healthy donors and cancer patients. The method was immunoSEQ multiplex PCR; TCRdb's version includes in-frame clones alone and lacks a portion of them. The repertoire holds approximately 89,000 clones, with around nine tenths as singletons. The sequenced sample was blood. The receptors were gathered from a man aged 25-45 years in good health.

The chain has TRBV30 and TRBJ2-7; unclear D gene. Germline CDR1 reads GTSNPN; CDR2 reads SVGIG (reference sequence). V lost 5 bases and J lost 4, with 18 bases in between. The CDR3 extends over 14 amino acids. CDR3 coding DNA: TGTGCCTGGGCAAACCCTAGGGTGCGGTACGAGCAGTACTTC. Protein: CAWANPRVRYEQYF.

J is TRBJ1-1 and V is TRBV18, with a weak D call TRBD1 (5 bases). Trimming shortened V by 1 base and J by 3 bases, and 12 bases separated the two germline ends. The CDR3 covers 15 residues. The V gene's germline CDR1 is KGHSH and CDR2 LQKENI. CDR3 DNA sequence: TGTGCCAGCTCACCACATCTTCTGGGGGACACTGAAGCTTTCTTT. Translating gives CASSPHLLGDTEAFF.

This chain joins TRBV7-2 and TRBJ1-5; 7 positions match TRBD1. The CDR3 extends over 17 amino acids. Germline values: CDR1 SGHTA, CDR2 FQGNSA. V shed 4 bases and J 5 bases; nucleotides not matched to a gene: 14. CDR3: CASSSGGPIVQYQPQHF. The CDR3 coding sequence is TGTGCCAGCAGCTCAGGGGGACCGATAGTCCAGTATCAGCCCCAGCATTTT. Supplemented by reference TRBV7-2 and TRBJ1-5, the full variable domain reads GAGVSQSPSNKVTEKGKDVELRCDPISGHTALYWYRQSLGQGLEFLIYFQGNSAPDKSGLPSDRFSAERTGGSVSTLTIQRTQQEDSAVYLCASSSGGPIVQYQPQHFGDGTRLSIL.